Listed here are 32 T cell receptor beta chains from one sample, sequenced in a study of T cells in tuberculosis. Profiling relied on immunoSEQ multiplex PCR, and the TCRdb table lists in-frame clones only, not all of them. Among around 32,000 clones, around 94% were seen once, and the ten largest hold more than 6.5%. The material sequenced was PBMCs. These receptors were taken from a donor aged 10-30 years with latent tuberculosis or without tuberculosis infection.

The chain combines TRBV5-1 with TRBJ2-3; 7 nucleotides agree with TRBD2. The CDR3 loop spans 14 amino acids. Germline assignment: CDR1 SGHRS and CDR2 YFSETQ. V gave up 1 base and J gave up 3 bases; unmatched junction bases: 2. CDR3 protein: CASSLRAGTDTQYF. For the CDR3, the DNA is TGCGCCAGCAGCTTGCGAGCGGGAACAGATACGCAGTATTTT.

This chain uses TRBV29-1 with TRBJ1-5; 8 nucleotides align to TRBD1. Germline V lookup: CDR1 SQVTM, CDR2 ANQGSEA. Losses at the gene ends were 5 bases for V and 2 bases for J; bases not matched to a gene: 5. The CDR3 runs to 14 residues. The CDR3 reads CSVSQGVGNQPQHF. CDR3 sequence (DNA): TGCAGCGTTTCACAGGGGGTCGGCAATCAGCCCCAGCATTTT.

This sequence joins TRBV2 and TRBJ2-7; possible D gene TRBD2, 5 bases. Germline CDR1 reads SNHLY; CDR2 reads FYNNEI. The germline V and J ends were trimmed by 3 bases and 6 bases, with 18 bases remaining between them. CDR3 size: 15 residues. The CDR3 here is CASSEWAGGLSEQYF. CDR3 nucleotide sequence: TGTGCCAGCAGTGAGTGGGCCGGAGGACTTTCCGAGCAGTACTTC. Filled out from reference TRBV2 and TRBJ2-7, the complete variable domain reads EPEVTQTPSHQVTQMGQEVILRCVPISNHLYFYWYRQILGQKVEFLVSFYNNEISEKSEIFDDQFSVERPDGSNFTLKIRSTKLEDSAMYFCASSEWAGGLSEQYFGPGTRLTVT.

This chain links TRBV5-4 with TRBJ1-1, with D possibly TRBD1 on 5 matching bases. This CDR3 contains 15 residues. The ends were cut back, 4 bases at V and 1 base at J, with 14 bases in the middle. Germline V gene sequence: CDR1 SGHNT, CDR2 YYREEE (reference sequence). Written as DNA, the CDR3 is TGTGCCAGCAGCGCGGGACTTACGGGGAACACTGAAGCTTTCTTT. Protein sequence: CASSAGLTGNTEAFF.

J is TRBJ2-1 and V is TRBV7-9; 11 nucleotides line up with TRBD2. Germline V gene sequence: CDR1 SEHNR, CDR2 FQNEAQ (reference sequence). V lost 2 bases to trimming and J lost 8 bases; unmatched junction nucleotides: 17. The CDR3 consists of 19 residues. The CDR3 reads CASSLKHTSGSTMVYEQFF. The CDR3 coding sequence is TGTGCCAGCAGCTTAAAACACACTAGCGGGAGTACCATGGTATATGAGCAGTTCTTC.

The chain carries TRBV11-2 and TRBJ2-7; D unclear. In germline, CDR1 is SGHAT, CDR2 FQNNGV. V was pared by 3 bases and J by 3 bases, with 9 bases between. There are 13 residues in the CDR3. The CDR3 sequence: CASSFRDYYEQYF. The CDR3, as DNA: TGTGCCAGCAGCTTTCGAGATTACTACGAGCAGTACTTC.

A single count supports this clone. This chain links TRBV11-2 with TRBJ2-7; the match to TRBD2 covers 11 bases. CDR3 length: 15 amino acids. CDR1 is SGHAT, CDR2 FQNNGV, per germline. V shed 1 base, J shed 7 bases, and the junction held 6 bases outside the gene matches. The CDR3 nucleotides read TGTGCCAGCAGCTTAGTAGCGGGAGGGCCCGAAGAGCAGTACTTC. Translation: CASSLVAGGPEEQYF.

The genes are TRBV28 and TRBJ2-7; 9 bases are shared with TRBD2. CDR3 length: 13 amino acids. The germline gives CDR1 MDHEN, CDR2 SYDVKM. Trimming took 5 bases from V and 6 from J; bases not matched to a gene: 5. In DNA form, the CDR3 reads TGTGCCAGCAGTCCTGGACTAGCGCGCGAGCAGTACTTC. Translating it yields CASSPGLAREQYF.

The V call is TRBV6-5, the J call TRBJ1-1; D uncertain. V gave up 8 bases and J gave up 0 bases, with 13 bases separating them. The CDR3 runs 14 residues. CDR1 is MNHEY, CDR2 SVGAGI, per germline. CDR3 sequence: CASSQRGMNTEAFF. The CDR3 coding sequence is TGTGCCAGCTCCCAGAGAGGCATGAACACTGAAGCTTTCTTT.

Turning to this clone: The sample holds other DNA sequences that translate to the same CDR3. The chain recombines TRBV29-1 with TRBJ1-1, with a tentative D call TRBD1 (6 bases). The CDR3 is 11 residues long. Germline lookup yields CDR1 SQVTM and CDR2 ANQGSEA. Trimming pared 3 bases from V and 5 bases from J, leaving 7 bases between. The CDR3 reads CSVDRGTEAFF. The CDR3 nucleotides are TGCAGCGTTGACAGGGGAACTGAAGCTTTCTTT.

The V call is TRBV29-1, the J call TRBJ2-5; 13 bases map to TRBD2. Germline V gene lookup returns CDR1 SQVTM and CDR2 ANQGSEA. V gave up 5 bases and J gave up 4 bases; unmatched junction bases: 10. The CDR3 is 16 residues long. The CDR3 region is CSVLMTSGRMRETQYF. CDR3 nucleotides: TGCAGCGTTCTAATGACTAGCGGGAGGATGAGAGAGACCCAGTACTTC.

The chain uses TRBV30 and TRBJ2-3, with D unresolved. Trimming pared 0 bases from V and 2 bases from J, leaving 9 bases between. CDR1 GTSNPN and CDR2 SVGIG come from the germline V gene (reference sequence). The CDR3 spans 14 residues. CDR3 nucleotide sequence: TGTGCCTGGAGTGTACCGCAGTACACAGATACGCAGTATTTT. Protein product: CAWSVPQYTDTQYF.

This clone showed up just once. The chain recombines TRBV5-1 with TRBJ2-7, with a weak D call TRBD1 (7 bases). Germline V gives CDR1 SGHRS, CDR2 YFSETQ. This CDR3 region has 15 residues. Trimming left V 5 bases short and J 2 bases short, with 17 bases between. The CDR3 DNA reads TGCGCCAGCAGGGGCGGGACAGTCAGCACCTACGAGCAGTACTTC. The encoded protein is CASRGGTVSTYEQYF.

The chain is built from TRBV7-9 and TRBJ1-1, with 10 nucleotides matching TRBD1. Trimming removed 1 base from V and 4 bases from J; junction bases left unmatched: 3. This CDR3 has 15 residues. Looked up from germline, CDR1 is SEHNR and CDR2 is FQNEAQ (reference sequence). CDR3 sequence: CASSLVGQGFTEAFF. The CDR3 nucleotides are TGTGCCAGCAGCTTAGTGGGACAGGGGTTCACTGAAGCTTTCTTT.

The chain employs TRBV4-1 and TRBJ2-1; possible D gene TRBD1, 6 bases. The CDR3 is 16 amino acids. Between the trimmed V and J ends, which lost 1 base and 3 bases, there was a span of 13 bases. Germline CDR1 is MGHRA and CDR2 is YSYEKL. CDR3 nucleotide sequence: TGCGCCAGCAGCCAAGCGAGGGGGAGACTCTACAATGAGCAGTTCTTC. This sequence encodes CASSQARGRLYNEQFF.

The chain uses TRBV30 and TRBJ2-7; the D gene is possibly TRBD1 (5 bases). Between the trimmed V and J ends, which lost 3 bases and 3 bases, there was a span of 12 bases. The CDR3 sequence is 13 residues long. Germline CDR1 is GTSNPN and CDR2 is SVGIG (reference sequence). CDR3 DNA: TGTGCCTGGAGCCAGGGCAGATTCTACGAGCAGTACTTC. This encodes CAWSQGRFYEQYF.

The genes are TRBV27 and TRBJ1-1, with D unresolved. V dropped 3 bases and J dropped 1 base, with 6 bases sitting between them. Germline CDR1 and CDR2: MNHEY and SMNVEV (reference sequence). There are 13 residues in the CDR3. The CDR3 nucleotides are TGTGCCAGCAGTTTCAGTACGAACACTGAAGCTTTCTTT. Protein: CASSFSTNTEAFF.

V and J are TRBV5-4 and TRBJ2-5; TRBD2 matches at 11 bases. Germline V gene lookup returns CDR1 SGHNT and CDR2 YYREEE (reference sequence). The V segment lost 4 bases and the J segment 2 bases; nucleotides outside the gene matches: 7. The CDR3 consists of 16 residues. In DNA form, the CDR3 reads TGTGCCAGCAGCCGTGGGACTAGCGGCACTCAAGAGACCCAGTACTTC. Translating gives CASSRGTSGTQETQYF.

This clone came up once. V gene TRBV10-3 combines with J gene TRBJ2-7; 9 bases are a match to TRBD1. Germline CDR1 ENHRY, CDR2 SYGVKD. This CDR3 has 17 residues. Losses at the gene ends were 3 bases for V and 0 bases for J; bases not matched to a gene: 9. CDR3 sequence (DNA): TGTGCCATCAGTGACTGGATCCGGGACAGGGACTCCTACGAGCAGTACTTC. It encodes CAISDWIRDRDSYEQYF.

V usage is TRBV18 and J usage is TRBJ2-5; maybe TRBD1 (6 bases). The germline V and J ends were trimmed by 4 bases and 3 bases, with 9 bases remaining between them. The CDR3 extends over 13 amino acids. CDR1 KGHSH and CDR2 LQKENI come from the germline V gene. For the CDR3, the DNA is TGTGCCAGCTCACACAGGGAGAAAGAGACCCAGTACTTC. Translated: CASSHREKETQYF. The whole variable domain, filled in from reference TRBV18 and TRBJ2-5, reads NAGVMQNPRHLVRRRGQEARLRCSPMKGHSHVYWYRQLPEEGLKFMVYLQKENIIDESGMPKERFSAEFPKEGPSILRIQQVVRGDSAAYFCASSHREKETQYFGPGTRLLVL.

This rearrangement joins TRBV4-3 to TRBJ1-4, with D possibly TRBD1 on 5 matching bases. The CDR3 has 16 residues. The V gene's germline CDR1 is LGHNA and CDR2 YSLEER. V gave up 4 bases and J gave up 6 bases, with 18 bases separating them. The CDR3 sequence: CASSRGTGRLDEKLFF. The CDR3, as DNA: TGCGCCAGCAGCCGGGGCACAGGCCGTTTGGATGAAAAACTGTTTTTT.

The chain links TRBV9 to TRBJ2-2; no definite D call. The ends were cut back, 2 bases at V and 5 bases at J, with 16 bases in the middle. The germline gives CDR1 SGDLS, CDR2 YYNGEE. This CDR3 contains 16 residues. CDR3 residues: CASSVFPLSSTGELFF. The CDR3 DNA reads TGTGCCAGCAGCGTTTTTCCCCTATCATCGACCGGGGAGCTGTTTTTT.

This sequence joins TRBV7-9 and TRBJ1-3, with D unclear. Deletions cut 5 bases from V and 0 bases from J, with 14 bases between. CDR3 size: 16 residues. Germline V CDR1 and CDR2: SEHNR, FQNEAQ (reference sequence). The CDR3 DNA reads as TGTGCCAGCAGCCTAAGACAAGGCTCCTCTGGAAACACCATATATTTT. Translated, it gives CASSLRQGSSGNTIYF.

V usage is TRBV16 and J usage is TRBJ1-2; no definite D call. The CDR3 length is 12 residues. Trimming stripped 2 bases from V and 4 bases from J, with 5 bases between. Germline V gene lookup returns CDR1 KGHSY and CDR2 FQNENV. CDR3 in DNA: TGTGCCAGCAGCCAAACACCCTATGGCTACACCTTC. Protein: CASSQTPYGYTF.

V is TRBV6-5 and J is TRBJ1-1; D is perhaps TRBD1 (5 bases). CDR3 length: 15 amino acids. Trimming left V 2 bases short and J 2 bases short, with 12 bases between. The germline V gene has CDR1 MNHEY and CDR2 SVGAGI. The CDR3 is CASSYNGGRNTEAFF. CDR3 nucleotide sequence: TGTGCCAGCAGTTACAATGGGGGGAGAAACACTGAAGCTTTCTTT.

This clone has just one count. In DNA, the CDR3 is TGTGCCAGCAGCCTCGGGACATCAAACACAGATACGCAGTATTTT. Amino acids: CASSLGTSNTDTQYF. This chain connects TRBV2 to TRBJ2-3, with TRBD1 as a possible D gene (6 bases). This CDR3 is 15 amino acids long. Trimming took off 6 bases at V and 2 bases at J, with 15 bases between the two ends. Germline V gene data show CDR1 as SNHLY and CDR2 as FYNNEI.

This rearrangement joins TRBV10-3 to TRBJ1-2; D unclear. The CDR3 is made up of 14 amino acids. Trimming shortened V by 2 bases and J by 8 bases, and 15 bases separated the two germline ends. Germline values: CDR1 ENHRY, CDR2 SYGVKD. The DNA for the CDR3 is TGTGCCATCAGTGAGCTAGGATCGGCGGGAGGCTACACCTTC. It specifies CAISELGSAGGYTF.

This clone was observed a few times. The V call is TRBV30, the J call TRBJ2-7, with D perhaps matching TRBD1 (6 bases). Germline values: CDR1 GTSNPN, CDR2 SVGIG (reference sequence). This CDR3 is built from 13 residues. The V end lost 5 bases, the J end lost 3 bases, and 14 bases lay between the germline ends. CDR3 in DNA: TGTGCCTGGGGGCGGACAGAGTACTACGAGCAGTACTTC. Its translation: CAWGRTEYYEQYF.

The genes are TRBV19 and TRBJ1-2; TRBD1 matches 7 bases. The CDR3 has 14 amino acids. The ends lost 6 bases at V and 5 bases at J; junction bases unmatched: 9. Looked up from germline, CDR1 is LNHDA and CDR2 is SQIVND (reference sequence). The CDR3 nucleotides are TGTGCCAGTAGCCCTAGACAGGGAAGGTATGGCTACACCTTC. Encoded protein: CASSPRQGRYGYTF.

Only one count was recorded for this clone. The chain carries TRBV10-3 and TRBJ1-2, with unresolved D. Germline V gene data show CDR1 as ENHRY and CDR2 as SYGVKD. The CDR3 loop spans 15 amino acids. V was clipped by 3 bases and J by 4 bases, with 15 bases between them. CDR3 DNA sequence: TGTGCCATCAGTGACAGTACAGAATACAGCTATGGCTACACCTTC. It translates to CAISDSTEYSYGYTF.

The table lists this clone with a count of one. CDR3 sequence reads: CASSGNTEYSYNEQFF. The CDR3 DNA reads TGTGCCAGCAGTGGAAATACCGAGTACTCCTACAATGAGCAGTTCTTC. The chain has TRBV6-4 and TRBJ2-1, with D hard to call. The CDR3 spans 16 residues. Germline CDR1 is MRHNA and CDR2 is SNTAGT. Trimming took off 4 bases at V and 0 bases at J, with 13 bases between the two ends.

The rearrangement uses TRBV27 and TRBJ1-1; weak D call: TRBD1 (5 bases). V lost 5 bases and J 0 bases, leaving 16 bases between the germline ends. This CDR3 is built from 16 residues. Germline CDR1 and CDR2: MNHEY and SMNVEV (reference sequence). CDR3 coding DNA: TGTGCCAGCAGTAGAGTCCCGGGGGTGTTGAACACTGAAGCTTTCTTT. The encoded protein is CASSRVPGVLNTEAFF.